This is a list of T cell receptor beta chains from one sample in a study of blood T cell repertoires in COVID-19. Profiling relied on immunoSEQ multiplex PCR, and the TCRdb table lists in-frame clones only, not all of them. The sample shows roughly 190,000 clones, about 86% of them seen only once. Sequencing was done on a sample of peripheral blood. These receptor sequences come from a man aged 30 to 45 with active or convalescent COVID-19. Both conserved end residues are part of each CDR3. D genes are given only for firm matches. Not all rows give a size; the values are once, few, many and, for expanded clones, a class.

D gene	clone size	V gene	J gene	CDR3 DNA	CDR3 protein
-	-	TRBV4-3	TRBJ1-4	TGCGCCAGCAGCCAAGATCGTGGGGCAGGGCCCGAAAAACTGTTTTTT	CASSQDRGAGPEKLFF
-	-	TRBV18	TRBJ2-6	TGTGCCAGCTCACGGGCAGGGGCCTTCTCCTCTGGGGCCAACGTCCTGACTTTC	CASSRAGAFSSGANVLTF
TRBD1	-	TRBV12-3/TRBV12-4	TRBJ1-2	TGTGCCAGCAGTTCAGGGGGCTCGGGTGGCTACACCTTC	CASSSGGSGGYTF
-	once	TRBV10-2	TRBJ2-1	TGCGCCAGCAGCTTGGACTCTCCGAGCTCCTACAATGAGCAGTTCTTC	CASSLDSPSSYNEQFF
-	-	TRBV28	TRBJ1-5	TGTGCCAGCTTTGGGGGCGATGAGACTTTTCATAGCAATCAGCCCCAGCATTTT	CASFGGDETFHSNQPQHF
-	-	TRBV11-3	TRBJ1-3	TGTGCCAGCAGCTTAGACGGCTCTGGAAACACCATATATTTT	CASSLDGSGNTIYF
TRBD2	-	TRBV6-2/TRBV6-3	TRBJ2-3	TGTGCCAGCAGCCCCGGAGGGAGCGGGAAAACAGATACGCAGTATTTT	CASSPGGSGKTDTQYF
-	-	TRBV19	TRBJ1-5	TGTGCCAGTAGGGGAACCAGGGATCGTAGCAATCAGCCCCAGCATTTT	CASRGTRDRSNQPQHF
TRBD2	many	TRBV6-6	TRBJ2-1	TGTGCCAGCAGTCTGGGCGGGACTAGCGGGGGCTGGAGCTCCTACAATGAGCAGTTCTTC	CASSLGGTSGGWSSYNEQFF
-	-	TRBV19	TRBJ2-1	TGTGCCAGTAGTATAGAGTGGGGGCCCTCCTACAATGAGCAGTTCTTC	CASSIEWGPSYNEQFF
-	-	TRBV9	TRBJ1-4	TGTGCCAGCAGCGTAGGAGGGATTAATGAAAAACTGTTTTTT	CASSVGGINEKLFF
-	-	TRBV28	TRBJ1-5	TGTGCCAGCAGGACAGGACACACTCAGCCCCAGCATTTT	CASRTGHTQPQHF
TRBD2	-	TRBV30	TRBJ2-1	TGTGCCTGGACCCTTGGGGGGGGTTCCTACAATGAGCAGTTCTTC	CAWTLGGGSYNEQFF
-	-	TRBV4-3	TRBJ1-1	TGCGCCAGCAGCCAAGATCTCTCAGGGTTGGGGACTGAAGCTTTCTTT	CASSQDLSGLGTEAFF
-	once	TRBV18	TRBJ2-3	TGTGTCAGCTCACCAGAGGACACAGATACGCAGTATTTT	CVSSPEDTDTQYF
-	-	TRBV10-1	TRBJ2-7	TGCGCCAGCAGCTCCGGGACACATTACGAGCAGTACTTC	CASSSGTHYEQYF
-	-	TRBV10-3	TRBJ2-3	TGTGCCATCAGTCCCCAAACTAGCACAGATACGCAGTATTTT	CAISPQTSTDTQYF
TRBD1	once	TRBV10-3	TRBJ1-3	TGTGCCATCAGGGGTGACGTGGGACAGAGCTCTGGAAACACCATATATTTT	CAIRGDVGQSSGNTIYF
TRBD1	-	TRBV19	TRBJ1-2	TGTGCCACTGGGACAGGGGGAGTCTATGGCTACACCTTC	CATGTGGVYGYTF
-	-	TRBV19	TRBJ2-3	TGTGCCAGTAGCCAACAGTACTGGAGCACAGATACGCAGTATTTT	CASSQQYWSTDTQYF
-	-	TRBV6-5	TRBJ2-6	TGTGCCAGCAGTTTTGGGGCTTGGGGCGTCCTGACTTTC	CASSFGAWGVLTF
TRBD2	-	TRBV15	TRBJ2-5	TGTGCCACCAGCAGAGGCGGGGGAGGGTACGAGACCCAGTACTTC	CATSRGGGGYETQYF
-	few	TRBV3-1/TRBV3-2	TRBJ2-2	TGTGCCAGCAGCCGCGGTACCACCGGGGAGCTGTTTTTT	CASSRGTTGELFF
TRBD1	once	TRBV19	TRBJ1-1	TGTGCCAGTAGACCGGGACAGGCTGAAGCTTTCTTT	CASRPGQAEAFF
TRBD1	-	TRBV10-2	TRBJ1-2	TGCGCCACCCGGACAGGGGGAAACTATGGCTACACCTTC	CATRTGGNYGYTF
-	-	TRBV4-1	TRBJ1-5	TGCGCCAGCAGTCCGCCGAGAGGAGGGGAGGGCAATCAGCCCCAGCATTTT	CASSPPRGGEGNQPQHF